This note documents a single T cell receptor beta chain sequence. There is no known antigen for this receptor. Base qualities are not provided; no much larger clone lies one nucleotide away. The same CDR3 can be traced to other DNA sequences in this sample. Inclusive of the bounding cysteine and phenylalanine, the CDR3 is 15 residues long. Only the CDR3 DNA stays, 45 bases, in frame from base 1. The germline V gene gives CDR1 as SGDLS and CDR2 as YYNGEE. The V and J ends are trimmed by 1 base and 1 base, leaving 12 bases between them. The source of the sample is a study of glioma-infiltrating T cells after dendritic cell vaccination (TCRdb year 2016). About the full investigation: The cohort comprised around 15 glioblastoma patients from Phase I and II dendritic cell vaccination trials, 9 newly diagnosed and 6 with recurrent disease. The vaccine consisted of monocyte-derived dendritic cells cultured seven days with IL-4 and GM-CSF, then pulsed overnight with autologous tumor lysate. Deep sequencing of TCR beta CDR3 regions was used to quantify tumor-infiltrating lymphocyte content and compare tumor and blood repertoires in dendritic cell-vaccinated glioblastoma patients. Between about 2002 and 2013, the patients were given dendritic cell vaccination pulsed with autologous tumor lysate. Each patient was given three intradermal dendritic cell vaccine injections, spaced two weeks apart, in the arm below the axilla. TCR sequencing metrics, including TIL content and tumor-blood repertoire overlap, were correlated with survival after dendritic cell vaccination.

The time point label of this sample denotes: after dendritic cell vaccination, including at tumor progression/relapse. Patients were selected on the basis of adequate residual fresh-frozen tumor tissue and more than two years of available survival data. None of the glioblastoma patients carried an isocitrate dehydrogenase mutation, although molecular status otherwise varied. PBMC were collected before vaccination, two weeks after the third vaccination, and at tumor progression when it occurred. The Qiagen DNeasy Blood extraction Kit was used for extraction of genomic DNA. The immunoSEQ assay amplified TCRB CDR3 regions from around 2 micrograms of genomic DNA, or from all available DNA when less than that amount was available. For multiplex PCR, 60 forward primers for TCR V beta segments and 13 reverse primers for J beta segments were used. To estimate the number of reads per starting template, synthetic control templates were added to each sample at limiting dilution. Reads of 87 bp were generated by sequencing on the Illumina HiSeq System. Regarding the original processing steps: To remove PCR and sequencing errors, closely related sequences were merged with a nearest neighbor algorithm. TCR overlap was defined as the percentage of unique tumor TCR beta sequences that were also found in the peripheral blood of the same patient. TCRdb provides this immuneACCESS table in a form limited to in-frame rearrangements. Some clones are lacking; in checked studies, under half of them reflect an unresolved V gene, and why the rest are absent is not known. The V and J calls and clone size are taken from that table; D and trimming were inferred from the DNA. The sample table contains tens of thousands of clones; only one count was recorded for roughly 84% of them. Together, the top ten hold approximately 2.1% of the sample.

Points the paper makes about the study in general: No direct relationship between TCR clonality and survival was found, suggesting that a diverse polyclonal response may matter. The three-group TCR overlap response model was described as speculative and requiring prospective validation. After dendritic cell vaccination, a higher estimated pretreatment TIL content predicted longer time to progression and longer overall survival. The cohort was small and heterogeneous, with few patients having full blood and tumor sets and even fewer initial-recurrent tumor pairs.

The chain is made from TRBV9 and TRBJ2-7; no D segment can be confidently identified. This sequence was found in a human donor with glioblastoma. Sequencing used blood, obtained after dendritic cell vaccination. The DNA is TGTGCCAGCAGCGTATCAGGTGACCCTTCCTACGAGCAGTACTTC. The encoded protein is CASSVSGDPSYEQYF.